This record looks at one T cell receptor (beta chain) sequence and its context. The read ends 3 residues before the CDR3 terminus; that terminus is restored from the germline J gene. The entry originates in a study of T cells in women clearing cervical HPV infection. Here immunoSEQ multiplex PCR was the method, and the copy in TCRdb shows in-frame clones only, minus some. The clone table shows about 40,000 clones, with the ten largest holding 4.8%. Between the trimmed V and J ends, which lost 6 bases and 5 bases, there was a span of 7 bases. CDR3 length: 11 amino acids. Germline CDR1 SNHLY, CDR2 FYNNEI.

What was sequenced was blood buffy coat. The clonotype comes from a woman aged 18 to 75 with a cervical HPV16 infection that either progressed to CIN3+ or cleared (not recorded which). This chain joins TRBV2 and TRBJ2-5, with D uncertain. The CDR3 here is CASSVMETQYF. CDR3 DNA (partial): TGTGCCAGCAGCGTAATGGAGACC.